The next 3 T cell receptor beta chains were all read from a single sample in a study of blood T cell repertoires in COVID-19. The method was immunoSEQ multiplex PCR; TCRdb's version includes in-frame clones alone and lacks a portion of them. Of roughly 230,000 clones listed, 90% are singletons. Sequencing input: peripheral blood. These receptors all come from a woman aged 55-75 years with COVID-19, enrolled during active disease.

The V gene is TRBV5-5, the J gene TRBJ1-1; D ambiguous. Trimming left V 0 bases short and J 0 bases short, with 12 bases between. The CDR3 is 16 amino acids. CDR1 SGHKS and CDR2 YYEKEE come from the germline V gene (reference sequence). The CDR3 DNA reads TGTGCCAGCAGCTTGGTCCCCCCTGGGCTGAACACTGAAGCTTTCTTT. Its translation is CASSLVPPGLNTEAFF.

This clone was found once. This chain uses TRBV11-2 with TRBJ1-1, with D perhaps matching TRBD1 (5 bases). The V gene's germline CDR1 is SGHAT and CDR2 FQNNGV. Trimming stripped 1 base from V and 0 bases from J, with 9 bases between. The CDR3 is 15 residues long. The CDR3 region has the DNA TGTGCCAGCAGCTTAGCAGGGATCCTGAACACTGAAGCTTTCTTT. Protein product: CASSLAGILNTEAFF.

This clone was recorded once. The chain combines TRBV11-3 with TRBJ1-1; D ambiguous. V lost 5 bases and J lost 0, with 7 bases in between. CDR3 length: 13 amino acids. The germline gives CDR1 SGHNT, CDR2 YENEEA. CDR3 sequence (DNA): TGTGCCAGCAGCCCATCCATGAACACTGAAGCTTTCTTT. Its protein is CASSPSMNTEAFF.